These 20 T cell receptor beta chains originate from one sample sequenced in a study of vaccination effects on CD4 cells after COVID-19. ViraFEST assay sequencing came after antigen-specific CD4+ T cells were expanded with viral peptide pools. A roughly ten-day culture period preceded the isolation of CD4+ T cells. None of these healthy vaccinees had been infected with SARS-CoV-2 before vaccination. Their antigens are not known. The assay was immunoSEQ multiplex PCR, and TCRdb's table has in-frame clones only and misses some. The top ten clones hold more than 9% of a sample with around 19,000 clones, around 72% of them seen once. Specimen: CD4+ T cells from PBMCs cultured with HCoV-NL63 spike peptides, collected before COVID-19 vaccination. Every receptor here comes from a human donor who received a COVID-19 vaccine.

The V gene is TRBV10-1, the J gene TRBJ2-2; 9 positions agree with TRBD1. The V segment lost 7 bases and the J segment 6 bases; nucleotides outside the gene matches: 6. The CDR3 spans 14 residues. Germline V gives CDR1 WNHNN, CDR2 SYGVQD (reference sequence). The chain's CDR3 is CASTDRGPAGELFF. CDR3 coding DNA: TGCGCCAGCACGGACAGGGGCCCCGCCGGGGAGCTGTTTTTT.

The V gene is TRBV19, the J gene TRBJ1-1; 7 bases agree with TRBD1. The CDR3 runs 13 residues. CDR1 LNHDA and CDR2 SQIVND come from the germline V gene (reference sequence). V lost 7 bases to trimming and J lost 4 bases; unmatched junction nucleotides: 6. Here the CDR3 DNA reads TGTGCCAGTACCCAGGGGGGGGGCACTGAAGCTTTCTTT. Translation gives CASTQGGGTEAFF.

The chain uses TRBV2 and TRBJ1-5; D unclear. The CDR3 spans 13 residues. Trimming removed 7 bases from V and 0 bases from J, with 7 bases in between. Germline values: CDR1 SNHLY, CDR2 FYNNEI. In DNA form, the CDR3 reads TGTGCCAGCACTTTTTATAGCAATCAGCCCCAGCATTTT. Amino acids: CASTFYSNQPQHF.

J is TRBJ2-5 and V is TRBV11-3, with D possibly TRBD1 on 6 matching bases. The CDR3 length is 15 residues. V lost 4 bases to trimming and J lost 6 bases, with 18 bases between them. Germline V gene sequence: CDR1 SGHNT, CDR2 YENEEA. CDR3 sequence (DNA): TGTGCCAGCAGCTACTCCGGGACATCCGACCAGACCCAGTACTTC. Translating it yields CASSYSGTSDQTQYF.

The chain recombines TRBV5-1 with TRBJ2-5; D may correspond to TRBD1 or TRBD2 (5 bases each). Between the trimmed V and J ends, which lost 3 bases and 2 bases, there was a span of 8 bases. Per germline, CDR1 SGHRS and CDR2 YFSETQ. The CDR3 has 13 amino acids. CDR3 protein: CASSWDLQETQYF. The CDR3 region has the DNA TGCGCCAGCAGCTGGGACCTACAAGAGACCCAGTACTTC.

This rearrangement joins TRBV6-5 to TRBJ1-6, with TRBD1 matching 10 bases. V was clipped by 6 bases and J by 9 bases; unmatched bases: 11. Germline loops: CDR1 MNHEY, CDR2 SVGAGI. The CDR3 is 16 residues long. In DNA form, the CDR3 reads TGTGCCAGCAGATACCACAGGGACAGGGGTAGTTCACCCCTCCACTTT. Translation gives CASRYHRDRGSSPLHF.

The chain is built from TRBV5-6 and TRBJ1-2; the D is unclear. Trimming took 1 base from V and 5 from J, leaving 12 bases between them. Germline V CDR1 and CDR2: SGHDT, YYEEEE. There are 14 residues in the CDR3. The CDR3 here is CASSLQATSYGYTF. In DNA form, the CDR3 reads TGTGCCAGCAGCTTGCAAGCGACTTCTTATGGCTACACCTTC.

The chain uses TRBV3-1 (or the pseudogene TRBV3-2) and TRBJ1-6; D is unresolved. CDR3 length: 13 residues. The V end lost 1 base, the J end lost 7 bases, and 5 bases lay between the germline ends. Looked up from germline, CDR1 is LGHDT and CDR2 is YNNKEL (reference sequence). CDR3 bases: TGTGCCAGCAGCCAAGTGCGAAATTCACCCCTCCACTTT. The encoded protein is CASSQVRNSPLHF.

This CDR3 is CASRAGTGGFLNEKLFF. The CDR3 DNA is TGTGCCAGCAGGGCCGGGACAGGGGGCTTCCTTAATGAAAAACTGTTTTTT. The V gene is TRBV25-1, the J gene TRBJ1-4; 12 bases map to TRBD1. After removal of 6 bases from V and 4 bases from J, the junction contained 9 bases not matched to a gene. Germline values: CDR1 MGHDK, CDR2 SYGVNS. The CDR3 is 17 amino acids.

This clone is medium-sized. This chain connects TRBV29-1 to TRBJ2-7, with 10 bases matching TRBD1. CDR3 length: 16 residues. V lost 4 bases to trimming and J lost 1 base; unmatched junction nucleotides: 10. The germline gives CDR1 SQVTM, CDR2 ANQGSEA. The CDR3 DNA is TGCAGCGTTGGACGGGCGACAGGGGGCTTATCCTACGAGCAGTACTTC. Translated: CSVGRATGGLSYEQYF.

The DNA of the CDR3 is TGTGCCAGCAGCTTAGAAGACGACTATGGCTACACCTTC. Amino acid sequence: CASSLEDDYGYTF. This sequence joins TRBV13 and TRBJ1-2; no definite D call. The CDR3 has 13 amino acids. CDR1 and CDR2 (germline): PRHDT, FYEKMQ (reference sequence). V shed 1 base and J shed 3 bases, with 6 bases lying between them.

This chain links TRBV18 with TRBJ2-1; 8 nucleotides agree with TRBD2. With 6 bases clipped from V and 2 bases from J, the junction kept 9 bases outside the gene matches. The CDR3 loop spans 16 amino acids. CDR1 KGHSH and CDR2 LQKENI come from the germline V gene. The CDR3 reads CASSTGSSGPYNEQFF. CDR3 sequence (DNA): TGTGCCAGCTCGACGGGGTCTAGCGGGCCCTACAATGAGCAGTTCTTC.

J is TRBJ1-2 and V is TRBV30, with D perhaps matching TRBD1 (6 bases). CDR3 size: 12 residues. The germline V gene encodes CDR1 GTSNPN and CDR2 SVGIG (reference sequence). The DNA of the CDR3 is TGTGCTTTCTCCAGGGGTTTCGGTGGCTACACCTTC. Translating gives CAFSRGFGGYTF.

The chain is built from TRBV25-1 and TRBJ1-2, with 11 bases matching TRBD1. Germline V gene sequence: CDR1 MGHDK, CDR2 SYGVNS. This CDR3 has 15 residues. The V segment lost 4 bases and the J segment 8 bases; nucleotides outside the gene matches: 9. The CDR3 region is CASSAPGTGGRGYTF. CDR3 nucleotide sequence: TGTGCCAGCAGTGCCCCAGGGACAGGGGGTCGAGGCTACACCTTC.

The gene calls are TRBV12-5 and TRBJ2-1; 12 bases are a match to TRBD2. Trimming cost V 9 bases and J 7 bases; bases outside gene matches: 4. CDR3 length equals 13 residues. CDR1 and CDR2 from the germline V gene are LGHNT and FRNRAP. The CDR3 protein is CASGLAGRNEQFF. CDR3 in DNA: TGTGCTAGCGGACTAGCGGGAAGGAATGAGCAGTTCTTC.

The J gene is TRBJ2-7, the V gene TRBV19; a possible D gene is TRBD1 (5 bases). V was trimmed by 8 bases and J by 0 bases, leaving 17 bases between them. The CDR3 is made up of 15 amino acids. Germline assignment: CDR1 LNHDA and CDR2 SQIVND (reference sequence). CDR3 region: CASAVWGQSSYEQYF. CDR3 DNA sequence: TGTGCCAGTGCGGTCTGGGGCCAAAGCTCCTACGAGCAGTACTTC.

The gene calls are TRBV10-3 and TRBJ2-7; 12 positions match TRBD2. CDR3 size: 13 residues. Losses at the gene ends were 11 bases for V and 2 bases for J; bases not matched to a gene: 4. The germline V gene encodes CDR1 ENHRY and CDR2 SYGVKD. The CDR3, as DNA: TGTGCCGTGAGGACTAGCGGGGCCTACGAGCAGTACTTC. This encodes CAVRTSGAYEQYF.

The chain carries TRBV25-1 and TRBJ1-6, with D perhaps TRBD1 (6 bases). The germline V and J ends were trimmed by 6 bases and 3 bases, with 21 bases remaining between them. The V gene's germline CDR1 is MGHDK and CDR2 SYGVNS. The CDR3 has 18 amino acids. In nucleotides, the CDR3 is TGTGCCAGCAGCGGAAATCCAGGACAGACCCTCTATAATTCACCCCTCCACTTT. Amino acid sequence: CASSGNPGQTLYNSPLHF.

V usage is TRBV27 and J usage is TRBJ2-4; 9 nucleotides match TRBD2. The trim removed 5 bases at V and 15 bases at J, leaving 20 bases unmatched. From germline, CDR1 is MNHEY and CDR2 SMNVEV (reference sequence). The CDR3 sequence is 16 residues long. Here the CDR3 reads CASSRTGTAGGSFTYF. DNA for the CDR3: TGTGCCAGCAGTAGAACCGGGACCGCGGGAGGGTCATTCACGTACTTC.

The CDR3 region has the DNA TGCGCCAGCACCCCTTCTGGGACTCAAGGTGAAGCTTTCTTT. Its translation is CASTPSGTQGEAFF. The chain carries TRBV4-1 and TRBJ1-1, with TRBD1 as a possible D gene (5 bases). Germline-derived CDR1 and CDR2 are MGHRA and YSYEKL. The V end was cut by 7 bases, the J end by 7 bases, with 19 bases between. The CDR3 has 14 residues.